Listed here is a single TCR beta chain. CDR1 and CDR2 (germline): SEHNR, FQNEAQ (reference sequence). Trimming took 4 bases from V and 2 from J, leaving 15 bases between them. This CDR3 has 15 residues. The entry originates in a study of molecular identifiers for immune sequencing clone quantification. From the PCR reads, TCRdb called clonotypes with MiXCR, one entry per CDR3 protein. The table lists about 330,000 distinct CDR3 sequences, 24% of them singletons. The specimen was naive CD8+ T cells from blood, with Jurkat cell RNA spiked in. Described subset: FACS-sorted CD8+CD4-CCR7+CD45RA+ naive T cells. The rearrangement uses TRBV7-9 and TRBJ2-7, with D possibly matching TRBD1 (7 bases). The sequence was collected from a human donor in good health. Some libraries in this study had Jurkat cell RNA spiked in. The CDR3 coding sequence is TGTGCCAGCAGCTCATATACAGGGGAGGCCTACGAGCAGTACTTC. It codes for CASSSYTGEAYEQYF.